This T cell receptor beta chain emerged from a study of OX40 agonist ivuxolimab in advanced cancers. Whole-study context: Participants averaged 60 years of age (range about 23 to 79) and were around 85% male.

Blood was sampled at baseline, cycle 4 day 1, and cycle 7 day 1. The data were produced by immunoSEQ multiplex PCR, yet TCRdb's version contains in-frame clones alone and is incomplete. The table shows more than 80,000 clones, with around 85% occurring only once. Points from the study as a whole: The study did not work out the antigen specificity of the expanded peripheral T cells. At 0.1 to 3.0 mg/kg and by week 6, CD4+ and CD8+ T cells in the blood had expanded clonally.

Unmatched junction bases numbered 6, after V lost 2 bases and J lost 3 bases. The CDR3 totals 15 residues. The V gene's germline CDR1 is LGHNA and CDR2 YSLEER. With regard to this clone: What it binds is not known.

Material: CD4+ or CD8+ T cells sorted from blood, obtained in a trial of the OX40 agonist ivuxolimab. The rearrangement uses TRBV4-3 and TRBJ2-7, with 8 bases that match TRBD1. This TCR derives from an adult with an advanced solid tumor such as melanoma, head and neck, liver or kidney cancer. CDR3 nucleotides: TGCGCCAGCAGCCAACACGACAGGGGTCTCTACGAGCAGTACTTC. This codes for CASSQHDRGLYEQYF.